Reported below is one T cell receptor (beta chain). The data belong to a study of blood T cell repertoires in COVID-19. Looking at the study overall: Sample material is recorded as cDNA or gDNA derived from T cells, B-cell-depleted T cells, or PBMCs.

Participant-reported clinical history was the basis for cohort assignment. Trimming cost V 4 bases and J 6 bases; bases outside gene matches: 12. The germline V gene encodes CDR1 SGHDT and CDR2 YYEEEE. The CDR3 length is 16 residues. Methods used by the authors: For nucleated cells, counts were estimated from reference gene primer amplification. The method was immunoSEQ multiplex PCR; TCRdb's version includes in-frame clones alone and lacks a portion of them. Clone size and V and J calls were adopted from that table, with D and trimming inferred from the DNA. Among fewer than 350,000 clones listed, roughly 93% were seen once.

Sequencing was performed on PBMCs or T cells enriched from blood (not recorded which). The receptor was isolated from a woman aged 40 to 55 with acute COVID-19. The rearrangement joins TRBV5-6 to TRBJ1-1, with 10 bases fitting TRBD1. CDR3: CASSPTPDRGPAEAFF. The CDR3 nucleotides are TGTGCCAGCAGCCCCACTCCCGACAGGGGGCCCGCTGAAGCTTTCTTT.